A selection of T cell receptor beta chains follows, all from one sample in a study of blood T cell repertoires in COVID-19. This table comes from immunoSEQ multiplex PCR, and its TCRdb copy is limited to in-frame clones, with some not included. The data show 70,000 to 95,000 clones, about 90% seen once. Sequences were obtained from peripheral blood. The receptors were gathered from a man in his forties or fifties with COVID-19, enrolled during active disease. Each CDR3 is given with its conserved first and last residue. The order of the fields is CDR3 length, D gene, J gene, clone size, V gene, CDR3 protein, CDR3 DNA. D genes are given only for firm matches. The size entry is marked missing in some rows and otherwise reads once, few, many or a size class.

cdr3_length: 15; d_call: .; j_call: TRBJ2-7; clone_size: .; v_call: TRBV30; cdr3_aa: CAWSPRTVRSYEQYF; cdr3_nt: TGTGCCTGGAGCCCCCGGACAGTCCGATCCTACGAGCAGTACTTC
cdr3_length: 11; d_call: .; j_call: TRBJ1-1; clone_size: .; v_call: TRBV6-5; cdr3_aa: CASSREGEAFF; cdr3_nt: TGTGCCAGCAGTCGGGAGGGTGAAGCTTTCTTT
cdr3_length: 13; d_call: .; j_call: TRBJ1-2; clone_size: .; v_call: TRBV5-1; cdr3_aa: CASTPGIHYGYTF; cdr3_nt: TGCGCCAGCACTCCGGGGATACACTATGGCTACACCTTC
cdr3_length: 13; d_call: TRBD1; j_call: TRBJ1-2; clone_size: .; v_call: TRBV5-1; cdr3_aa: CASSLGTGDGYTF; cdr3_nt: TGCGCCAGCAGCTTAGGAACAGGGGATGGCTACACCTTC
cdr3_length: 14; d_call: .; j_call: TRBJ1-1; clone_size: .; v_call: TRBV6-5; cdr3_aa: CASSPGEGNTEAFF; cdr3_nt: TGTGCCAGCAGTCCAGGGGAGGGGAACACTGAAGCTTTCTTT
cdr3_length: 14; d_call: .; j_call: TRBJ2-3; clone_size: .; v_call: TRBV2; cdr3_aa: CASSRVGATDTQYF; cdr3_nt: TGTGCCAGCAGCCGTGTAGGGGCCACAGATACGCAGTATTTT
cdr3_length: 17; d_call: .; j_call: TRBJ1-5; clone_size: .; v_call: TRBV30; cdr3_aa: CAWSVGGTRFGDQPQHF; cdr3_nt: TGTGCCTGGAGTGTGGGAGGGACCCGGTTTGGGGATCAGCCCCAGCATTTT
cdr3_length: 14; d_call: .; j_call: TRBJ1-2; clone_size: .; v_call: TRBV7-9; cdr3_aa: CASSLFQGGDGYTF; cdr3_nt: TGTGCCAGCAGCTTATTCCAGGGAGGAGATGGCTACACCTTC
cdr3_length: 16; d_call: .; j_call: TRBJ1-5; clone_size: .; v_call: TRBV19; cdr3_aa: CASSIDGGRKNQPQHF; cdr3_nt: TGTGCCAGTAGTATAGATGGGGGCAGAAAAAATCAGCCCCAGCATTTT
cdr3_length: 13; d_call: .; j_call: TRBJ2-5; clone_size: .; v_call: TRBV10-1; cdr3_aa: CASSDKRQETQYF; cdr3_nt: TGCGCCAGCAGCGACAAACGCCAAGAGACCCAGTACTTC
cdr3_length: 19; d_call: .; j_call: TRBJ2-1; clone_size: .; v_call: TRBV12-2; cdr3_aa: CASRLASAAGGYSYNEQFF; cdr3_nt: TGTGCAAGTCGCTTAGCGAGTGCGGCGGGGGGCTACTCCTACAATGAGCAGTTCTTC
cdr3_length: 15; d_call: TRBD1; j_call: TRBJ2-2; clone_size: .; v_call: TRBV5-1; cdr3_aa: CASSFQQGSTGELFF; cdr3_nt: TGCGCCAGCAGCTTCCAACAGGGGAGCACCGGGGAGCTGTTTTTT
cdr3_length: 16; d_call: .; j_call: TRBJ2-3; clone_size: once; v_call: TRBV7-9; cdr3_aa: CASSLAPGHGTDTQYF; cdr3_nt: TGTGCCAGCAGCTTAGCCCCAGGGCACGGGACAGATACGCAGTATTTT
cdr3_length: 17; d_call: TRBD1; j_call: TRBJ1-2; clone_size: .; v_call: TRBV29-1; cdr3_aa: CSVEEGTTGQGAFGYTF; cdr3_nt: TGCAGCGTTGAAGAGGGAACTACGGGACAGGGGGCGTTTGGCTACACCTTC
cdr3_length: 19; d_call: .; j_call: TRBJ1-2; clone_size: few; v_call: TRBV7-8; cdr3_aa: CASSLAPENPGGALGGYTF; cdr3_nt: TGTGCCAGCAGCTTAGCCCCCGAAAACCCTGGCGGAGCCCTTGGTGGCTACACCTTC
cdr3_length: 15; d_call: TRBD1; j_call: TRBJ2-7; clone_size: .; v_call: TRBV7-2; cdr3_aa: CASSYRQGDGYEQYF; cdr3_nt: TGTGCCAGCAGCTACAGACAGGGCGATGGCTACGAGCAGTACTTC
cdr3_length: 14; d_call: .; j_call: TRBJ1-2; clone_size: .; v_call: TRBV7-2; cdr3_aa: CASSLSGLNYGYTF; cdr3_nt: TGTGCCAGCAGCTTATCGGGTCTTAACTATGGCTACACCTTC
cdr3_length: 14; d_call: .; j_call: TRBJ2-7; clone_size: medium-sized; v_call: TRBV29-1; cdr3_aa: CSVPLGGAPYEQYF; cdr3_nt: TGCAGCGTGCCACTGGGGGGGGCCCCCTACGAGCAGTACTTC
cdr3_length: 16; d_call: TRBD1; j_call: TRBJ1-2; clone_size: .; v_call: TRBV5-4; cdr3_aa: CASSERGGQGTYGYTF; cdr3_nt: TGTGCCAGCAGCGAGAGGGGTGGACAGGGGACCTATGGCTACACCTTC
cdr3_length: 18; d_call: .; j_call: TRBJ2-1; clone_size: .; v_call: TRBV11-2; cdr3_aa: CASSLVGQGDRSYNEQFF; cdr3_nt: TGTGCCAGCAGCTTAGTAGGGCAGGGCGACCGATCCTACAATGAGCAGTTCTTC
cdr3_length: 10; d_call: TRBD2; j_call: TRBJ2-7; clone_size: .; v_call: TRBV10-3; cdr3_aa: CAIGGGEQYF; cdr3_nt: TGTGCCATCGGGGGGGGCGAGCAGTACTTC
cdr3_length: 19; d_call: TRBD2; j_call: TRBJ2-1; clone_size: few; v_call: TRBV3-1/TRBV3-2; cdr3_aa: CASSPRGTSGLAPSNEQFF; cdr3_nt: TGTGCCAGCAGCCCGAGGGGCACTAGCGGGTTGGCCCCCTCCAATGAGCAGTTCTTC
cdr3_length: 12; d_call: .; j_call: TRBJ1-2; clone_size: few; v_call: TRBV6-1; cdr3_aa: CASSDRVGGYTF; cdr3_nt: TGTGCCAGCAGTGACAGGGTGGGGGGCTACACCTTC
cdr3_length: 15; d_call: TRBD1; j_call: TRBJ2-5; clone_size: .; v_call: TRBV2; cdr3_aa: CASRTYRGSQETQYF; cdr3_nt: TGTGCCAGCAGGACCTACAGGGGCAGCCAAGAGACCCAGTACTTC
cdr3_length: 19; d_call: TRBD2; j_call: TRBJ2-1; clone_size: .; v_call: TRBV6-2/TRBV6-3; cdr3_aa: CASSYTVAGGRTPYNEQFF; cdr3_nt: TGTGCCAGCAGTTACACGGTAGCGGGGGGGCGGACCCCCTACAATGAGCAGTTCTTC
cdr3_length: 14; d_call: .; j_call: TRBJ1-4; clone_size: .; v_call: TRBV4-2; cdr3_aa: CASSQEPNSGELFF; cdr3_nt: TGTGCCAGCAGCCAAGAGCCCAATTCAGGGGAACTGTTTTTT
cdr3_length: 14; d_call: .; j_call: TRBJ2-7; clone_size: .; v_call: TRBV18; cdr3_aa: CASSARDSTYEQYF; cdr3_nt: TGTGCCAGCTCAGCCCGGGACTCGACCTACGAGCAGTACTTC
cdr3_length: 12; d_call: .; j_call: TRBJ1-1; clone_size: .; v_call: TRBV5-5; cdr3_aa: CASSLLDTEAFF; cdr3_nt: TGTGCCAGCAGCTTGCTCGACACTGAAGCTTTCTTT
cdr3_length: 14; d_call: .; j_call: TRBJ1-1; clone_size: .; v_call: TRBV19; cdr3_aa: CASSYESTGTEAFF; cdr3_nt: TGTGCCAGTAGTTATGAGTCCACGGGTACTGAAGCTTTCTTT
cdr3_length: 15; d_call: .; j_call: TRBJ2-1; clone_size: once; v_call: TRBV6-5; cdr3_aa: CASSFRRGHYNEQFF; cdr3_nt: TGTGCCAGCAGTTTCAGGCGGGGGCACTACAATGAGCAGTTCTTC
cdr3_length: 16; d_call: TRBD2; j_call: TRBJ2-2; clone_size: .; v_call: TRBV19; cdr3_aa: CASSNLAGAGTGELFF; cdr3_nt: TGTGCCAGTAGTAATCTAGCGGGGGCGGGCACCGGGGAGCTGTTTTTT
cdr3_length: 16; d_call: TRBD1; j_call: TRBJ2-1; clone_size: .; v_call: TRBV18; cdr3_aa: CASSPAGTGPSYEQFF; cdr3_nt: TGTGCCAGCTCACCTGCCGGGACAGGCCCTAGCTATGAGCAGTTCTTC
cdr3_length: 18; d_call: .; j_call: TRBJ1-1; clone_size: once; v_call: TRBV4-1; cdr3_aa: CASSQDFQGRILSTEAFF; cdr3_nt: TGCGCCAGCAGCCAAGATTTCCAGGGCCGGATTCTGAGCACTGAAGCTTTCTTT
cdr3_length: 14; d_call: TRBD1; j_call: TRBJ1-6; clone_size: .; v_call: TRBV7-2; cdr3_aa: CASTPGQPNSPLHF; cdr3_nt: TGTGCCAGCACCCCGGGACAGCCGAATTCACCCCTCCACTTT
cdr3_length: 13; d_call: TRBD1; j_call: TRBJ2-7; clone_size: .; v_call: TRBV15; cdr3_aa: CATRRQGTYEQYF; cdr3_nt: TGTGCCACCAGAAGACAGGGAACCTACGAGCAGTACTTC
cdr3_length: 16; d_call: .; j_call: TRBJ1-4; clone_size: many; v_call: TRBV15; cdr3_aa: CATSRDRGSGNEKLFF; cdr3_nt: TGTGCCACCAGCAGAGATCGAGGGTCGGGTAATGAAAAACTGTTTTTT
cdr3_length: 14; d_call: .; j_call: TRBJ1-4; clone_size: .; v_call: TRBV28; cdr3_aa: CASSLRGGGEKLFF; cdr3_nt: TGTGCCAGCAGTTTACGGGGGGGTGGTGAAAAACTGTTTTTT
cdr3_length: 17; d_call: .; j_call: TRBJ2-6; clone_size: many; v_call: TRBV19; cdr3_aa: CASSIVGGYSGANVLTF; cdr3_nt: TGTGCCAGTAGTATTGTGGGGGGATACTCTGGGGCCAACGTCCTGACTTTC
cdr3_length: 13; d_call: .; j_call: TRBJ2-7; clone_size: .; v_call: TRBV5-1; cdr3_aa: CASSLAQTYEQYF; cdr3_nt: TGCGCCAGCAGCTTGGCACAGACCTACGAGCAGTACTTC
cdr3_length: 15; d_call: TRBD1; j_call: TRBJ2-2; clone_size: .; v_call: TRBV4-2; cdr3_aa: CASSHGTDRTGELFF; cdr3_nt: TGTGCCAGCAGCCACGGGACAGATCGCACCGGGGAGCTGTTTTTT
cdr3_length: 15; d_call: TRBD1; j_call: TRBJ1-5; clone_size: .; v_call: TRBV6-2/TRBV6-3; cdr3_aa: CASSPTGVGNQPQHF; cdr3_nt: TGTGCCAGCAGTCCAACAGGGGTTGGTAATCAGCCCCAGCATTTT
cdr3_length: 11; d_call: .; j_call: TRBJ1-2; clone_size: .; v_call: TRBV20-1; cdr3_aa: CSVTGGYGYTF; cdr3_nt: TGCAGTGTCACGGGGGGCTATGGCTACACCTTC
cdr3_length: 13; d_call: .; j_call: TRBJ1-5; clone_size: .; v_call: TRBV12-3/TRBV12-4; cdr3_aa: CASSLRSNRPQHF; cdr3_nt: TGTGCCAGCAGTTTAAGAAGCAATCGGCCCCAGCATTTT
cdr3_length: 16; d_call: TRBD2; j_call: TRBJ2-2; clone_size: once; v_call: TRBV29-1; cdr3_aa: CSVDGGSGGNTGELFF; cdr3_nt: TGCAGCGTTGACGGTGGTAGCGGGGGCAACACCGGGGAGCTGTTTTTT
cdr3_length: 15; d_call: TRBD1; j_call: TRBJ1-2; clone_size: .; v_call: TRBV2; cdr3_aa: CASSAKGQGVYGYTF; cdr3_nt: TGTGCCAGCAGCGCTAAGGGACAGGGAGTCTATGGCTACACCTTC
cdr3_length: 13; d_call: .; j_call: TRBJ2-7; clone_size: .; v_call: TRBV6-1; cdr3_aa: CASSERRGREQYF; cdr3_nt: TGTGCCAGCAGTGAGCGTAGGGGTAGGGAGCAGTACTTC
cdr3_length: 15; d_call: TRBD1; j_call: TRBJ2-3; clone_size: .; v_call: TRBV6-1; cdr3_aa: CASSEAGQGKYTQYF; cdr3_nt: TGTGCCAGCAGTGAAGCGGGACAGGGGAAGTATACGCAGTATTTT
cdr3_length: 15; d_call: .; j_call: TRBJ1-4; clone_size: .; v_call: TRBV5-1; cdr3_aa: CASSLGTSTNEKLFF; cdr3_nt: TGCGCCAGCAGCTTGGGGACTTCAACTAATGAAAAACTGTTTTTT
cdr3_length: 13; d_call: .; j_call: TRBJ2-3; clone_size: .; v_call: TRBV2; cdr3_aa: CASSRGSTDTQYF; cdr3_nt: TGTGCCAGCAGCAGGGGATCCACAGATACGCAGTATTTT
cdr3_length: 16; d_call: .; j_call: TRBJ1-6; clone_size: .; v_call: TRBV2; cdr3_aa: CASSIEQAGYNSPLHF; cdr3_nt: TGTGCCAGCAGTATCGAGCAGGCAGGGTATAATTCACCCCTCCACTTT
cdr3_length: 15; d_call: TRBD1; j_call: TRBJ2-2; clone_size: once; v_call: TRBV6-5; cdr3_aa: CASRTDRVRAGELFF; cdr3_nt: TGTGCCAGCAGAACGGACAGGGTCCGAGCCGGGGAGCTGTTTTTT
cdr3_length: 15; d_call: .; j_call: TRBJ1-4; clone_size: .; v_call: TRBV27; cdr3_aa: CASSPTGYSNEKLFF; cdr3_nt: TGTGCCAGCAGTCCTACAGGCTACTCGAATGAAAAACTGTTTTTT